Below, 14 T cell receptor beta chains from the same sample are listed, as sequenced in a study of memory CD4+ T cells and cytomegalovirus serostatus. Single viable CD3+CD4+CD8-CD45RO+ cells were sorted as the memory CD4+ T cells. Sequencing was performed with immunoSEQ multiplex PCR; in TCRdb, only in-frame clones are kept and a portion is missing. The repertoire holds some 60,000 clones, with 70% to 85% as singletons. The sample was memory CD4+ T cells from blood. Receptors originate from an adult in good health and CMV-seropositive.

This chain connects TRBV9 to TRBJ2-7, with D perhaps TRBD1 (5 bases). The germline CDR1 and CDR2 sequences are SGDLS and YYNGEE. V shed 4 bases and J shed 2 bases, with 13 bases lying between them. The CDR3 runs 14 residues. The CDR3 nucleotides are TGTGCCAGCAGCACGACAGTTAGAGCCTACGAGCAGTACTTC. Its translation is CASSTTVRAYEQYF.

The chain uses TRBV2 and TRBJ1-3, with D unresolved. Deletions cut 9 bases from V and 0 bases from J, with 12 bases between. Germline loops: CDR1 SNHLY, CDR2 FYNNEI. The CDR3 is made up of 14 amino acids. The CDR3: CASKRGNSGNTIYF. Here the CDR3 DNA reads TGTGCCAGTAAAAGAGGGAACTCTGGAAACACCATATATTTT.

This sequence joins TRBV28 and TRBJ1-4; 7 positions agree with TRBD1. CDR3 length equals 13 residues. Germline V gives CDR1 MDHEN, CDR2 SYDVKM. J was trimmed by 8 bases and V by 5 bases; bases with no gene match: 5. The CDR3 protein is CASSRPQGEKLFF. In DNA form, the CDR3 reads TGTGCCAGCAGTCGCCCACAGGGGGAAAAACTGTTTTTT.

The DNA for the CDR3 is TGTGCCAGCAGCTTGGCCAGGGCACATCAGCCCCAGCATTTT. This gives the protein CASSLARAHQPQHF. This chain links TRBV5-6 with TRBJ1-5, with D possibly matching TRBD1 (5 bases). The CDR3 consists of 14 residues. The V gene's germline CDR1 is SGHDT and CDR2 YYEEEE. V lost 0 bases and J lost 5, with 9 bases in between.

CDR3 in amino acids: CAISESIPGLRNTEAFF. For the CDR3, the DNA is TGTGCCATCAGTGAGTCGATCCCCGGATTGCGCAACACTGAAGCTTTCTTT. The chain recombines TRBV10-3 with TRBJ1-1; no clear D gene. The germline gives CDR1 ENHRY, CDR2 SYGVKD. CDR3 length: 17 amino acids. V lost 0 bases to trimming and J lost 2 bases, with 16 bases between them.

The chain recombines TRBV28 with TRBJ1-1; no clear D. Looked up from germline, CDR1 is MDHEN and CDR2 is SYDVKM. V was shortened by 5 bases and J by 4 bases, with 11 bases between the two germline ends. This CDR3 comprises 13 residues. Written as DNA, the CDR3 is TGTGCCAGCAGTGACCCCGGGATCACTGAAGCTTTCTTT. Amino acid sequence: CASSDPGITEAFF. Filled out from reference TRBV28 and TRBJ1-1, the complete variable domain reads DVKVTQSSRYLVKRTGEKVFLECVQDMDHENMFWYRQDPGLGLRLIYFSYDVKMKEKGDIPEGYSVSREKKERFSLILESASTNQTSMYLCASSDPGITEAFFGQGTRLTVV.

V usage is TRBV7-2 and J usage is TRBJ2-2; unclear D gene. Germline V gene lookup returns CDR1 SGHTA and CDR2 FQGNSA. This CDR3 has 17 residues. V lost 5 bases and J 1 base, leaving 17 bases between the germline ends. The CDR3 protein is CASSQRLALWNTGELFF. The CDR3 DNA follows: TGTGCCAGCAGCCAGCGCTTAGCTCTATGGAACACCGGGGAGCTGTTTTTT.

The genes are TRBV6-6 and TRBJ2-2; D unresolved. The ends were cut back, 7 bases at V and 1 base at J, with 16 bases in the middle. CDR3 length: 16 amino acids. Germline V gene lookup returns CDR1 MNHNY and CDR2 SVGAGI (reference sequence). The CDR3 DNA reads as TGTGCCAGCACTTCGTCCGGGCGTGGGAACACCGGGGAGCTGTTTTTT. Translating it yields CASTSSGRGNTGELFF.

The genes are TRBV27 and TRBJ1-2; D call uncertain. Germline loops: CDR1 MNHEY, CDR2 SMNVEV (reference sequence). Trimming cost V 6 bases and J 2 bases, with 7 bases left between them. This CDR3 contains 12 residues. DNA of the CDR3: TGTGCCAGCAGCTCCAGGAACTATGGCTACACCTTC. The encoded protein is CASSSRNYGYTF.

A few counts support this clone. The V call is TRBV14, the J call TRBJ1-1; D ambiguous. Trimming removed 0 bases from V and 9 bases from J, with 17 bases in between. The length of the CDR3 is 15 residues. CDR1 and CDR2 (germline): SGHDN, FVKESK. CDR3 nucleotide sequence: TGTGCCAGCAGCCAAGATTTGGCGGCCCTCAGTCAAGCTTTCTTT. This sequence encodes CASSQDLAALSQAFF. The variable domain in full, completed from reference TRBV14 and TRBJ1-1, reads EAGVTQFPSHSVIEKGQTVTLRCDPISGHDNLYWYRRVMGKEIKFLLHFVKESKQDESGMPNNRFLAERTGGTYSTLKVQPAELEDSGVYFCASSQDLAALSQAFFGQGTRLTVV.

This clone was picked up one time. The chain links TRBV7-6 to TRBJ1-1; D gene uncertain. V lost 5 bases and J lost 3, with 16 bases in between. Germline V gene data show CDR1 as SGHVS and CDR2 as FNYEAQ. The CDR3 sequence is 15 residues long. The CDR3 loop reads CASSKRTSDHTEAFF. CDR3 in DNA: TGTGCCAGCAGCAAGAGAACCTCAGACCACACTGAAGCTTTCTTT.

The gene calls are TRBV7-2 and TRBJ2-7; no clear D. Trimming took off 1 base at V and 3 bases at J, with 7 bases between the two ends. This CDR3 spans 13 amino acids. The germline V gene has CDR1 SGHTA and CDR2 FQGNSA. The DNA of the CDR3 is TGTGCCAGCAGCTTAGAATACAACTACGAGCAGTACGTC. Its translation: CASSLEYNYEQYV.

The chain links TRBV7-2 to TRBJ2-3; D gene unclear. The V end was cut by 4 bases, the J end by 3 bases, with 8 bases between. The CDR3 is 13 residues long. Germline values: CDR1 SGHTA, CDR2 FQGNSA. CDR3 DNA sequence: TGTGCCAGCAGCTCCGACCCGACAGATACGCAGTATTTT. Translated: CASSSDPTDTQYF. Full variable domain (rest looked up from reference TRBV7-2 and TRBJ2-3): GAGVSQSPSNKVTEKGKDVELRCDPISGHTALYWYRQSLGQGLEFLIYFQGNSAPDKSGLPSDRFSAERTGGSVSTLTIQRTQQEDSAVYLCASSSDPTDTQYFGPGTRLTVL.

This rearrangement joins TRBV7-2 to TRBJ2-1; D is uncertain. V lost 2 bases and J lost 1, with 9 bases in between. CDR3 length: 15 residues. The germline V gene has CDR1 SGHTA and CDR2 FQGNSA. CDR3 amino acids: CASSLRRLSYNEQFF. The CDR3 nucleotides are TGTGCCAGCAGCTTAAGGAGACTTTCCTACAATGAGCAGTTCTTC.